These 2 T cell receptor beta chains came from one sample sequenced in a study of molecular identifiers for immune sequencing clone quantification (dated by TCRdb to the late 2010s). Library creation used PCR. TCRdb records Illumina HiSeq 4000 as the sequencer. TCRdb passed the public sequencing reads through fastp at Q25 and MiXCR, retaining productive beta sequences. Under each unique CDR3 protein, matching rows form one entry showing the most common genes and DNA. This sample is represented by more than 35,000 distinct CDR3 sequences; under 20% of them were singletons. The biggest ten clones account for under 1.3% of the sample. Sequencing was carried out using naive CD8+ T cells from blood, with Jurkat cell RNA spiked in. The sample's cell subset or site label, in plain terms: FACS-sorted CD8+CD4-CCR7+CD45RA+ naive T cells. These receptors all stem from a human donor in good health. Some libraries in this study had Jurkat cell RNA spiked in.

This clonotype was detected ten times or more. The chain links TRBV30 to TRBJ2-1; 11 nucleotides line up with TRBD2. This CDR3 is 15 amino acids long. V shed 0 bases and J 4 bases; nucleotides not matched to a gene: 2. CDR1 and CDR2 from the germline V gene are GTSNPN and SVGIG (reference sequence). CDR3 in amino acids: CAWSVGTSGYNEQFF. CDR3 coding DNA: TGTGCCTGGAGTGTAGGGACTAGCGGATACAATGAGCAGTTCTTC.

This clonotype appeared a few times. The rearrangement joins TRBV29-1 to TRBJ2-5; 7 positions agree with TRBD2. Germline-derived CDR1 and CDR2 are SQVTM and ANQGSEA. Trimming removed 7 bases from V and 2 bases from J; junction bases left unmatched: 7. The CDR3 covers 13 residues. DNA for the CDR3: TGCAGCGCGGAACCGGGACTACAAGAGACCCAGTACTTC. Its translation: CSAEPGLQETQYF.